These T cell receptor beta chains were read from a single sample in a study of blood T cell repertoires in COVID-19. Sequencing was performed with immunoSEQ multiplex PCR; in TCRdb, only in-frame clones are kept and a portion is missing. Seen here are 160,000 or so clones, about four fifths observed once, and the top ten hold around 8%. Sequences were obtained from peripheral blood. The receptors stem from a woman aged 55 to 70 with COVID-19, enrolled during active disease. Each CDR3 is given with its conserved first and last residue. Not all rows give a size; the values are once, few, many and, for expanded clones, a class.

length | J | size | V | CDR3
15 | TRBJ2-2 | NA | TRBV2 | CASSSGTLYTGELFF
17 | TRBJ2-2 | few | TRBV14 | CASSHPRERGVTGELFF
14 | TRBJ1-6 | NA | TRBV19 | CASSGQGGSTPLHF
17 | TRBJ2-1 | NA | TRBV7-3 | CASSPRMRMGADNEQFF
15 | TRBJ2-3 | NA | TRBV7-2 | CASSVLAGAPDTQYF
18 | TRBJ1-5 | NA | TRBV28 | CASSLGTGGTVSNQPQHF
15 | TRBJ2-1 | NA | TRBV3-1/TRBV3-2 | CASSPSPDRYNEQFF
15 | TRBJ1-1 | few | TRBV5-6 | CASRPHGQGWAEAFF
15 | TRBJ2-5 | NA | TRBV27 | CASSEQGLGQETQYF
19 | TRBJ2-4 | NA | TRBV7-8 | CASSLGLAGARAAKNIQYF
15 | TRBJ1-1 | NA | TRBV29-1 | CSGRTNTGMNTEAFF
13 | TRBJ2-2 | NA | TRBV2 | CASSVGGSGELFF
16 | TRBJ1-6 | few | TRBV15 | CATSRDLSPNPGTLHF
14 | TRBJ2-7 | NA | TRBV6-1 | CASSDRGSSDEQYF
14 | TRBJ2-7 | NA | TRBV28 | CASRAPYQRDEQYF
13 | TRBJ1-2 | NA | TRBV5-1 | CASSPAGLYGYTF
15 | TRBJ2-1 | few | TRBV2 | CASRSGRSSYNEQFF
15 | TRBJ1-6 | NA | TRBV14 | CASSQQGQGNSPLHF
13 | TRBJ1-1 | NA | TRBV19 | CASSKGLLTEAFF
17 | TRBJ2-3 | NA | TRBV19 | CASSIDNGRAWRGTQYF
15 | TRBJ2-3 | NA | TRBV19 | CASSELAGDTDTQYF
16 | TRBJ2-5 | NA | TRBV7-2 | CASSPTSGGAAKTQYF
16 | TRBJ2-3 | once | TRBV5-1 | CASSSRASGAMDTQYF
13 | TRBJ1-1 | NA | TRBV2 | CASSQGLDGEAFF
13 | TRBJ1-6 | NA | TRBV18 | CASSPLENSPLHF
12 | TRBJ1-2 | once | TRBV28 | CASSLIGGGYTF
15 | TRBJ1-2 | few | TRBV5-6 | CASSFSQGTIYGYTF
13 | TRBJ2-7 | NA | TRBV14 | CASSQDLGYEQYF
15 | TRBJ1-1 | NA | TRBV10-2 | CASSVTGGMSTEAFF
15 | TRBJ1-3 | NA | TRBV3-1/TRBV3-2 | CASSQDLNSGNTIYF
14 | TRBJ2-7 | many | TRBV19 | CASKAGTGAYEQYF
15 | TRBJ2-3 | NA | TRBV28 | CASSPPGQGTDTQYF
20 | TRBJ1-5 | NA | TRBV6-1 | CASSEIAFMWGTDLNQPQHF
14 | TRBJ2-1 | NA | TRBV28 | CAIRGGGEGNEQFF
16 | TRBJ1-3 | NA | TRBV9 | CASSADSLSSGNTIYF
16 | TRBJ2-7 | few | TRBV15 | CATSESRLAGFYEQYF
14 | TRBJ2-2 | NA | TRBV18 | CASSRNSGTGELFF
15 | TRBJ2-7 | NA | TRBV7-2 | CASSLVSTGLGEQYF
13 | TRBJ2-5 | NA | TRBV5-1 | CASSLRTEETQYF
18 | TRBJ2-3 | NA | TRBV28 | CASSLLGQGARSTDTQYF
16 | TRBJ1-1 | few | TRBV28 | CASSRPGLLLNTEAFF